Shown below are 11 T cell receptor beta chains from a single sample sequenced in a study of cytomegalovirus exposure and HLA in healthy donors. 13 Jbeta primers and 60 Vbeta primers were used for the PCR. Repertoires were generated with immunoSEQ multiplex PCR, while TCRdb's copy carries only in-frame clones and drops some. In the table there are tens of thousands of clones, 73% of which are singletons. Material for sequencing was PBMCs. These receptors came from a man aged 45-60 years in good health and CMV-seronegative.

The chain recombines TRBV6-1 with TRBJ1-1; 7 bases match TRBD1. Germline CDR1 and CDR2: MNHNS and SASEGT. Trimming at V came to 3 bases and at J to 1 base, leaving 2 bases not matched to a gene. The CDR3 is made up of 14 amino acids. In DNA, the CDR3 is TGTGCCAGCAGTGATCGACAGGGGAACACTGAAGCTTTCTTT. It is translated as CASSDRQGNTEAFF.

The chain carries TRBV5-1 and TRBJ1-2; TRBD1 is a possible D gene (5 bases). V lost 3 bases and J 5 bases, leaving 11 bases between the germline ends. Germline lookup yields CDR1 SGHRS and CDR2 YFSETQ. The CDR3 is made up of 13 amino acids. CDR3 residues: CASSSRQSYGYTF. The CDR3, as DNA: TGCGCCAGCAGCTCGCGACAGAGTTATGGCTACACCTTC.

This clone came up once. This chain connects TRBV2 to TRBJ2-7; possible D gene TRBD1, 6 bases. CDR1 and CDR2 (germline): SNHLY, FYNNEI. V lost 2 bases, J lost 0 bases, and 14 bases lay in between. This CDR3 comprises 16 residues. The CDR3 bases are TGTGCCAGCAGTGAACAGAGCACAGGGAGCTCCTACGAGCAGTACTTC. As protein: CASSEQSTGSSYEQYF.

V gene TRBV5-1 combines with J gene TRBJ2-5, with 7 bases identical to TRBD1. J was trimmed by 2 bases and V by 3 bases; bases with no gene match: 10. Germline V CDR1 and CDR2: SGHRS, YFSETQ. CDR3 length: 16 amino acids. In DNA form, the CDR3 reads TGCGCCAGCAGCTCACGGGCCGGGACAGCTCAAGAGACCCAGTACTTC. Translating gives CASSSRAGTAQETQYF.

This clone showed up just a few times. V gene TRBV14 combines with J gene TRBJ1-1, with D tentatively TRBD1 (6 bases). V gave up 0 bases and J gave up 2 bases, with 13 bases separating them. Germline-derived CDR1 and CDR2 are SGHDN and FVKESK. This CDR3 has 16 amino acids. CDR3 sequence (DNA): TGTGCCAGCAGCCAAGATAAGGGGGTGGTAAACACTGAAGCTTTCTTT. Its protein product is CASSQDKGVVNTEAFF. Full variable domain (remainder filled in from reference TRBV14 and TRBJ1-1): EAGVTQFPSHSVIEKGQTVTLRCDPISGHDNLYWYRRVMGKEIKFLLHFVKESKQDESGMPNNRFLAERTGGTYSTLKVQPAELEDSGVYFCASSQDKGVVNTEAFFGQGTRLTVV.

V usage is TRBV7-9 and J usage is TRBJ1-6; 7 bases are shared with TRBD1. Germline CDR1 SEHNR, CDR2 FQNEAQ (reference sequence). V lost 7 bases, J lost 10 bases, and 7 bases stayed unmatched. The CDR3 is 13 residues long. CDR3 region: CASKEQGRSPLHF. In nucleotides, the CDR3 is TGTGCCAGCAAGGAACAGGGGCGATCACCCCTCCACTTT.

By proportion, this clone is medium-sized (0.01 to 0.1%). The J gene is TRBJ2-7, the V gene TRBV6-1; tentatively, D is TRBD1 (6 bases). This CDR3 comprises 12 residues. Trimming left V 5 bases short and J 3 bases short, with 8 bases between. Germline-derived CDR1 and CDR2 are MNHNS and SASEGT. The CDR3 protein is CASSSQGYEQYF. CDR3 bases: TGTGCCAGCAGTTCACAGGGCTACGAGCAGTACTTC.

Note on this clone: The same CDR3 is also encoded by other DNA sequences in this sample. The chain joins TRBV6-4 to TRBJ1-1, with D unclear. CDR3 size: 13 residues. With 4 bases removed from V and 1 base from J, the gap between germline ends came to 7 bases. Germline assignment: CDR1 MRHNA and CDR2 SNTAGT. The CDR3 DNA sequence: TGTGCCAGCAGTGTTGGAGGGAACACTGAAGCTTTCTTT. As protein: CASSVGGNTEAFF.

The chain has TRBV15 and TRBJ1-4, with D possibly matching TRBD1 (6 bases). The germline V gene encodes CDR1 LNHNV and CDR2 YYDKDF (reference sequence). Trimming cost V 3 bases and J 4 bases, with 15 bases left between them. The CDR3 contains 16 residues. The CDR3 reads CATSRTPTGHNEKLFF. The CDR3 DNA sequence: TGTGCCACCAGCAGGACCCCGACAGGCCATAATGAAAAACTGTTTTTT.

Only a few counts were recorded for this clone. The sample holds other DNA sequences that translate to the same CDR3. The rearrangement uses TRBV6-5 and TRBJ1-2; D might be TRBD1 (6 bases). Germline-derived CDR1 and CDR2 are MNHEY and SVGAGI. V lost 6 bases to trimming and J lost 2 bases, with 10 bases between them. The CDR3 totals 13 residues. The CDR3 sequence is CASSSTGNYGYTF. The CDR3 DNA reads TGTGCCAGCAGCAGCACAGGGAACTATGGCTACACCTTC.

V usage is TRBV2 and J usage is TRBJ2-7; D ambiguous. CDR3 size: 11 residues. Between the trimmed V and J ends, which lost 8 bases and 3 bases, there was a span of 8 bases. CDR1 is SNHLY, CDR2 FYNNEI, per germline. The CDR3 DNA sequence: TGTGCCAGCGCGCAAAACTACGAGCAGTACTTC. Translation: CASAQNYEQYF.